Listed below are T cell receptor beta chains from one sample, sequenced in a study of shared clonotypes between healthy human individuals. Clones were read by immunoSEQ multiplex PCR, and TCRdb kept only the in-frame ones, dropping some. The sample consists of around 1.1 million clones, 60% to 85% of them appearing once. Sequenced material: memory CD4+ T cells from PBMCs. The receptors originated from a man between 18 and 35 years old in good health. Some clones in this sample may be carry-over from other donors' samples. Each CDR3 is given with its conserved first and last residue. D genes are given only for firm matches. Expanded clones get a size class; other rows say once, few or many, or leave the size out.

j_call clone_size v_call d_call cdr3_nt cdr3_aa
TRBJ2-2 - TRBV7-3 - TGTGCCAGCAGCTTGTTACAGGGAGGTACCGGGGAGCTGTTTTTT CASSLLQGGTGELFF
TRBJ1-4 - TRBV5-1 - TGCGCCAGCAGCATCGGACAAGTTAATGAAAAACTGTTTTTT CASSIGQVNEKLFF
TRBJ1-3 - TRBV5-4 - TGTGCCAGCAGCTTGGGCAGGCCGGACGTGCGAAACACCATATATTTT CASSLGRPDVRNTIYF
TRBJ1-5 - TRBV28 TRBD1 TGTGCCAGCAGTTTACCCTTGACAGGGGGCCTCGGTCAGCCCCAGCATTTT CASSLPLTGGLGQPQHF
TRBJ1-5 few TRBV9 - TGTGCCAGCAGCACTTCGGACGGAATCAATCAGCCCCAGCATTTT CASSTSDGINQPQHF
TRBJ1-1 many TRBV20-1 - TGCAGTGCTGGAGGGAACACTGAAGCTTTCTTT CSAGGNTEAFF
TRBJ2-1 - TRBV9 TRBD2 TGTGCCAGCAGCACAGGAGCGGGAAGCTACAATGAGCAGTTCTTC CASSTGAGSYNEQFF
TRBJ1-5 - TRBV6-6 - TGTGCCACCCGTCCCTCCGGTCCATCTTACAATCAGCCCCAGCATTTT CATRPSGPSYNQPQHF
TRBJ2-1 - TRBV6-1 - TGTGCCAGCAGTGAAGATAAGGGTAGGAATGAGCAGTTCTTC CASSEDKGRNEQFF
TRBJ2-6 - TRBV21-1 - - CASSKKVGVGANVLTF